These 16 T cell receptor beta chains originate from one sample sequenced in a study of blood T cell repertoires in COVID-19 (dated by TCRdb to 2018 to 2020). Receptor libraries were prepared by the immunoSEQ multiplex PCR assay. TCRdb retrieved this table from immuneACCESS and kept in-frame rearrangements only. Not all clones are present; in checked studies, unresolved V genes account for under half, and no reason is known for the remainder. This sample holds hundreds of thousands of clones; around 90% were observed only once. The top ten hold 1% to 1.5% of the sample. The sequencing sample was made of peripheral blood. Receptors were obtained from a man aged 40-49 years with acute or convalescent COVID-19.

This chain links TRBV5-6 with TRBJ1-1; TRBD1 agrees at 8 bases. Germline V gene data show CDR1 as SGHDT and CDR2 as YYEEEE. The junction had 8 bases not matched to a gene; V was cut back by 1 base and J by 12 bases. This CDR3 has 13 residues. This chain's CDR3 is CASSLFVRGLTFF. CDR3 coding DNA: TGTGCCAGCAGCTTGTTCGTCAGGGGGCTTACTTTCTTT. The full variable domain, in which reference TRBV5-6 and TRBJ1-1 provide the parts outside the CDR3, is DAGVTQSPTHLIKTRGQQVTLRCSPKSGHDTVSWYQQALGQGPQFIFQYYEEEERQRGNFPDRFSGHQFPNYSSELNVNALLLGDSALYLCASSLFVRGLTFFGQGTRLTVV.

The chain is built from TRBV6-6 and TRBJ1-1; 8 bases align to TRBD1. From germline, CDR1 is MNHNY and CDR2 SVGAGI (reference sequence). This CDR3 region has 15 residues. With V trimmed by 8 bases and J by 5 bases, 13 bases remained unmatched. The CDR3 DNA reads as TGTGCCAGCCTAAAATCCGGGACAGGCGTTACTGAAGCTTTCTTT. Residues: CASLKSGTGVTEAFF.

The CDR3 region has the DNA TGTGCCAGCAGTTTATTCCCGTCGGGGTCTCTCTCTGGAAACACCATATATTTT. This sequence encodes CASSLFPSGSLSGNTIYF. This chain links TRBV28 with TRBJ1-3; D remains ambiguous. CDR1 and CDR2 from the germline V gene are MDHEN and SYDVKM. The V end was cut by 1 base, the J end by 0 bases, with 16 bases between. The CDR3 length is 18 residues.

This rearrangement joins TRBV6-2 or TRBV6-3 to TRBJ2-7, with a tentative D call TRBD2 (5 bases). V was clipped by 0 bases and J by 9 bases, with 27 bases between them. Germline loops: CDR1 MNHEY, CDR2 SVGEGT. This CDR3 contains 18 residues. Written as DNA, the CDR3 is TGTGCCAGCAGTTACTCCCCTCGGTCAGCGGCCCCGATTTGGTGGCAGTACTTC. It yields the protein CASSYSPRSAAPIWWQYF.

The chain links TRBV11-2 to TRBJ2-3; D call uncertain. The CDR3 has 14 amino acids. Per germline, CDR1 SGHAT and CDR2 FQNNGV. The ends were cut back, 2 bases at V and 4 bases at J, with 10 bases in the middle. The CDR3 loop is CASSLNPDSDTQYF. In nucleotides, the CDR3 is TGTGCCAGCAGCTTAAATCCAGATTCAGATACGCAGTATTTT.

The chain uses TRBV7-8 and TRBJ1-1; maybe TRBD1 (5 bases). The germline CDR1 and CDR2 sequences are SGHVS and FQNEAQ. The CDR3 has 14 residues. The ends were cut back, 0 bases at V and 5 bases at J, with 10 bases in the middle. The CDR3 reads CASSLAVKGTEAFF. CDR3 nucleotide sequence: TGTGCCAGCAGCTTAGCAGTAAAGGGGACTGAAGCTTTCTTT.

V and J are TRBV6-5 and TRBJ2-7; 10 nucleotides match TRBD1. CDR1 is MNHEY, CDR2 SVGAGI, per germline. Trimming removed 8 bases from V and 5 bases from J; junction bases left unmatched: 12. The CDR3 extends over 15 amino acids. The CDR3 region has the DNA TGTGCCAGCGCCTGGGAGAGGGACAGGGGTCACGAGCAGTACTTC. This sequence encodes CASAWERDRGHEQYF.

CDR3 nucleotide sequence: TGTGCCAGCAGCTCGCTAGCGGGGGGGCTTCAAGAGACCCAGTACTTC. It encodes CASSSLAGGLQETQYF. The J gene is TRBJ2-5, the V gene TRBV7-8, with 12 bases identical to TRBD2. The CDR3 has 16 amino acids. The germline V gene encodes CDR1 SGHVS and CDR2 FQNEAQ. Trimming at V came to 4 bases and at J to 2 bases, leaving 5 bases not matched to a gene.

The chain combines TRBV6-5 with TRBJ1-1; 9 bases map to TRBD1. Germline-derived CDR1 and CDR2 are MNHEY and SVGAGI. V lost 5 bases, J lost 6 bases, and 7 bases stayed unmatched. There are 14 residues in the CDR3. In DNA, the CDR3 is TGTGCCAGCAGTAGGGACAGGGTGGAAGCTGAAGCTTTCTTT. As protein: CASSRDRVEAEAFF.

This clone was observed a single time. In DNA, the CDR3 is TGTGCCAGCAGTTCCGGGACAGGGAAGGGGGAGACCCAGTACTTC. This sequence encodes CASSSGTGKGETQYF. The V and J genes are TRBV28 and TRBJ2-5; TRBD1 agrees at 9 bases. Trimming took 4 bases from V and 5 from J; bases not matched to a gene: 8. The CDR3 length is 15 residues. The germline CDR1 and CDR2 sequences are MDHEN and SYDVKM.

The chain has TRBV6-6 and TRBJ2-2, with 9 bases that match TRBD2. The ends lost 5 bases at V and 5 bases at J; junction bases unmatched: 9. CDR3 length: 16 residues. Germline V gene sequence: CDR1 MNHNY, CDR2 SVGAGI (reference sequence). CDR3 residues: CASSAGTSFGTGELFF. Here the CDR3 DNA reads TGTGCCAGCAGTGCCGGGACTAGCTTCGGTACCGGGGAGCTGTTTTTT.

The genes are TRBV6-5 and TRBJ1-2; a possible D gene is TRBD1 (5 bases). The germline gives CDR1 MNHEY, CDR2 SVGAGI. Trimming pared 0 bases from V and 4 bases from J, leaving 12 bases between. This CDR3 region has 15 residues. The CDR3 sequence is CASSYSVDSPYGYTF. CDR3 bases: TGTGCCAGCAGTTACTCAGTCGACAGTCCCTATGGCTACACCTTC.

This chain uses TRBV7-9 with TRBJ1-2; tentatively, D is TRBD1 (5 bases). CDR3 length: 15 residues. Germline V lookup: CDR1 SEHNR, CDR2 FQNEAQ (reference sequence). Between the trimmed V and J ends, which lost 6 bases and 2 bases, there was a span of 16 bases. Written as DNA, the CDR3 is TGTGCCAGCAGTCGAGACAGTCCTCTAAACTATGGCTACACCTTC. Translation: CASSRDSPLNYGYTF. Complete variable domain (other parts from reference TRBV7-9 and TRBJ1-2): DTGVSQNPRHKITKRGQNVTFRCDPISEHNRLYWYRQTLGQGPEFLTYFQNEAQLEKSRLLSDRFSAERPKGSFSTLEIQRTEQGDSAMYLCASSRDSPLNYGYTFGSGTRLTVV.

CDR3 sequence (DNA): TGTGCCAGTAGTATTTACAGGGAAGGCACTGAAGCTTTCTTT. It codes for CASSIYREGTEAFF. V and J are TRBV19 and TRBJ1-1, with TRBD1 as a possible D gene (6 bases). From germline, CDR1 is LNHDA and CDR2 SQIVND (reference sequence). This CDR3 region has 14 residues. Trimming stripped 3 bases from V and 4 bases from J, with 12 bases between.

The chain has TRBV6-2 or TRBV6-3 and TRBJ1-2, with D tentatively TRBD1 (6 bases). The CDR3 is 12 residues long. Trimming left V 2 bases short and J 8 bases short, with 9 bases between. CDR1 and CDR2 (germline): MNHEY, SVGEGT. The CDR3 reads CASSYDRTGYTF. The CDR3 DNA is TGTGCCAGCAGTTACGACAGGACGGGCTACACCTTC.

CDR3 nucleotide sequence: TGTGCCAGCAGTTGGCGACCGGGACAGGGGAACACTGAAGCTTTCTTT. Translating it yields CASSWRPGQGNTEAFF. The chain joins TRBV28 to TRBJ1-1, with TRBD1 matching 9 bases. Germline CDR1 MDHEN, CDR2 SYDVKM. This CDR3 has 16 residues. V shed 4 bases and J 1 base; nucleotides not matched to a gene: 7.